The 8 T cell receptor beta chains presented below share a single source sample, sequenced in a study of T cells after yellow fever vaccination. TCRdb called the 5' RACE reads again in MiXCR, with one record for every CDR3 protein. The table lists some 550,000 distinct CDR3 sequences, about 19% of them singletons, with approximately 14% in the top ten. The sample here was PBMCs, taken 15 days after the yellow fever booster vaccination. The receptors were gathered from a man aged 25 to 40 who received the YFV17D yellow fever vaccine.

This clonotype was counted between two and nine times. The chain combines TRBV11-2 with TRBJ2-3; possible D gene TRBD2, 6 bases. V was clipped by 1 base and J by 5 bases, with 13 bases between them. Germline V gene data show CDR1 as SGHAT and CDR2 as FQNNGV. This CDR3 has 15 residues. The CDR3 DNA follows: TGTGCCAGCAGCTTAGGTCCTCTAGCGCGAGATACGCAGTATTTT. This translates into CASSLGPLARDTQYF.

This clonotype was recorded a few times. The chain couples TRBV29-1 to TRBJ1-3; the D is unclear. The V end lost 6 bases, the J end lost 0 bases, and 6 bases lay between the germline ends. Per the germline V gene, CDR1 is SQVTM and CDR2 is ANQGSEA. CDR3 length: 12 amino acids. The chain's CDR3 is CSVQRSGNTIYF. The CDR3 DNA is TGCAGCGTACAGCGCTCTGGAAACACCATATATTTT.

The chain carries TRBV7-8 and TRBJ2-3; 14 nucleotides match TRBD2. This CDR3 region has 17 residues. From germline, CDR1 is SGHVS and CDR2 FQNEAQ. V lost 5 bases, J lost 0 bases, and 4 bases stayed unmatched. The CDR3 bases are TGTGCCAGCAGCCTATGGACTAGCGGGAGGAGCACAGATACGCAGTATTTT. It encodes CASSLWTSGRSTDTQYF. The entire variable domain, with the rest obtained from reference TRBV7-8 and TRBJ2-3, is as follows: GAGVSQSPRYKVAKRGQDVALRCDPISGHVSLFWYQQALGQGPEFLTYFQNEAQLDKSGLPSDRFFAERPEGSVSTLKIQRTQQEDSAVYLCASSLWTSGRSTDTQYFGPGTRLTVL.

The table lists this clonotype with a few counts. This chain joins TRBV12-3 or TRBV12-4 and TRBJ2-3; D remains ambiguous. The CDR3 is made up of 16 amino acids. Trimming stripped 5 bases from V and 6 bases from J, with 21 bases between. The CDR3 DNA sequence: TGTGCCAGCAGTGTTATCCCGAGGACCCACACGGATACGCAGTATTTT. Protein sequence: CASSVIPRTHTDTQYF.

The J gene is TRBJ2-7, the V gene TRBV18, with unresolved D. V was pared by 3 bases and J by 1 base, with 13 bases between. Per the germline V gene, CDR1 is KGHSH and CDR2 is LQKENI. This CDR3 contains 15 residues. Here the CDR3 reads CASSPPSLPSYEQYF. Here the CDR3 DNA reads TGTGCCAGCTCACCCCCTTCGCTGCCGTCCTACGAGCAGTACTTC. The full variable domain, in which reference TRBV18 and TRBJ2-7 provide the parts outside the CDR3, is NAGVMQNPRHLVRRRGQEARLRCSPMKGHSHVYWYRQLPEEGLKFMVYLQKENIIDESGMPKERFSAEFPKEGPSILRIQQVVRGDSAAYFCASSPPSLPSYEQYFGPGTRLTVT.

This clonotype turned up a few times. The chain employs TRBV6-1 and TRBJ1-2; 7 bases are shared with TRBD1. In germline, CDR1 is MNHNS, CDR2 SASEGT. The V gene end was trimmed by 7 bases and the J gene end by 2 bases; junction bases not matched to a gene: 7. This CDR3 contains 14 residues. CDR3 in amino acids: CASTVYRGNYGYTF. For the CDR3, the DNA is TGTGCCAGCACGGTTTACAGGGGAAACTATGGCTACACCTTC.

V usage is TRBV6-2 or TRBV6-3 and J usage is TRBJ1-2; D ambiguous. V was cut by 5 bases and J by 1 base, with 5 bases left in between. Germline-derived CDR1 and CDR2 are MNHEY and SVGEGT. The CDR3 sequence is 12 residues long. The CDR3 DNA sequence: TGTGCCAGCAGTGTCGGTAACTATGGCTACACCTTC. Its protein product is CASSVGNYGYTF.

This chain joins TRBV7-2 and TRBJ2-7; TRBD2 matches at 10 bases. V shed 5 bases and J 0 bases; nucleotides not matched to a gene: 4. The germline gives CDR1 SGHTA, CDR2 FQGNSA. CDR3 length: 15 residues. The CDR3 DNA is TGTGCCAGCAGCCCAGAGCGGGAGGGCTCCTACGAGCAGTACTTC. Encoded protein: CASSPEREGSYEQYF.